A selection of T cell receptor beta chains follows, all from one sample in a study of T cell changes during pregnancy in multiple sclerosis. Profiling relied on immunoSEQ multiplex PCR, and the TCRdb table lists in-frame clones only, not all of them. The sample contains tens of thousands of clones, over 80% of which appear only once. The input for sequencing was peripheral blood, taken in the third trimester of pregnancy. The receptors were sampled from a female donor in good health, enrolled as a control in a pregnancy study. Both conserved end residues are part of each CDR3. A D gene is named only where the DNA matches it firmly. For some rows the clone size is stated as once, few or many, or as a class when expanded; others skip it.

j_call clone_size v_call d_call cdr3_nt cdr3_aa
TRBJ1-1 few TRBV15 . TGTGCCACCAGCAGAGATCGGTATGATGAAGCTTTCTTT CATSRDRYDEAFF
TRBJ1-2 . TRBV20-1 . TGCAGTGCTAGAGTCGGGAACGACACCTTC CSARVGNDTF
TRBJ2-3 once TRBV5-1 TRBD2 TGCGCCAGCAGCCGAACTAGCGGGGGGGCCTATTGGGATACGCAGTATTTT CASSRTSGGAYWDTQYF
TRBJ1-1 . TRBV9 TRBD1 TGTGCCAGCAGCTTGACAGGGGCCACTGAAGCTTTCTTT CASSLTGATEAFF
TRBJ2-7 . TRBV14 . TGTGCCAGCAGCCTTAGCTCCTACGAGCAGTACTTC CASSLSSYEQYF
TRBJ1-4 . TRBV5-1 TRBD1 TGCGCCAGCAGTAAGGGACAGAATGAAAAACTGTTTTTT CASSKGQNEKLFF
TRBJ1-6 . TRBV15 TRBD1 TGTGCCACCAGCAGGGACAGGGTTAATTCACCCCTCCACTTT CATSRDRVNSPLHF
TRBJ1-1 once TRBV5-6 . TGTGCCAGCAGCTTTAGGAGGGGATCGAACACTGAAGCTTTCTTT CASSFRRGSNTEAFF
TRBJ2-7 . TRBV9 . TGTGCCAGCAGCCCCCTCAACCAGGACGAGCAGTACTTC CASSPLNQDEQYF
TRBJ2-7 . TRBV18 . TGTGCCAGCTCACTCTCTAACGAGCAGTACTTC CASSLSNEQYF
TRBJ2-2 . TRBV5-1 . TGCGCCAGCAGCTTGATGTCAGTCAACACCGGGGAGCTGTTTTTT CASSLMSVNTGELFF
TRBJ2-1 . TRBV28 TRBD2 TGTGCCAGCAGTATCCGAACTAGCGCGAGCTCCTACAATGAGCAGTTCTTC CASSIRTSASSYNEQFF
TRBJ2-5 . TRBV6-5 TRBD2 TGTGCCAGCAGTACCCGGACTAGCGGAGAGACCCAGTACTTC CASSTRTSGETQYF
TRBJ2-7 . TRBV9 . TGTGCCAGCAGCGTAGGGGGACTCACCTCACACGAGCAGTACTTC CASSVGGLTSHEQYF
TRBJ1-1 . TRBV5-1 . TGCGCCAGCAGCTTGGTAGTGAACACTGAAGCTTTCTTT CASSLVVNTEAFF
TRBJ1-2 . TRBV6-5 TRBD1 TGTGCCAGCAGACCAGGGGGCGCGCGACGCGGCTACACCTTC CASRPGGARRGYTF
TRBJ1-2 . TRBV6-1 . TGTGCCACCCCAGGTTTGGGGGCGAAGTTATGGGGCTACACCTTC CATPGLGAKLWGYTF
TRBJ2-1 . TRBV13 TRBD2 TGTGCCAGCAGCTCTAAGATACCGGGACTAGCGGGGCCCCACCACAATGAGCAGTTCTTC CASSSKIPGLAGPHHNEQFF
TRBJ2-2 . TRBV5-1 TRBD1 TGCGCCACTCCGGTTAAACAGGGGACCTTCACCGGGGAGCTGTTTTTT CATPVKQGTFTGELFF
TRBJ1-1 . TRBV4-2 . TGTGCCAGCGCCCCCGGGACATATGAAGCTTTCTTT CASAPGTYEAFF
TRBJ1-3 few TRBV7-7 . TGTGCTAGCAGCTTAGGCCCCCAGGGGACTGGAAACACCATATATTTT CASSLGPQGTGNTIYF
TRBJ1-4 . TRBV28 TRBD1 TGTGCCAGCAGTCCTCGGGACAGAGCAACTAATGAAAAACTGTTTTTT CASSPRDRATNEKLFF
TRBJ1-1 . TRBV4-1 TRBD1 TGCGCCAGCAGCCACTCCTTGGGACAGCAAACCATGAACACTGAAGCTTTCTTT CASSHSLGQQTMNTEAFF
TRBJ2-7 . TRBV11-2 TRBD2 TGTGCCAGCAGCTTCCCCAAAGCCGGACTAGCGGAGTCCTACGAGCAGTACTTC CASSFPKAGLAESYEQYF
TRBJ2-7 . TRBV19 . TGTGCCAGTAGTATAGGGGGGACAATAAACTACGAGCAGTACTTC CASSIGGTINYEQYF
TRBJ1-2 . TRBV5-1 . TGCGCCAGCAGCTTGGACAGGGCGTCCAGTCGTGGCTACACCTTC CASSLDRASSRGYTF
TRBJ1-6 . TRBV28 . TGTGCCAGCAGGGTCAGTAATTCACCCCTCCACTTT CASRVSNSPLHF
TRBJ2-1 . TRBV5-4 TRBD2 TGTGCCAGCAGCTTGGATATAGCGGGGGGTCTCTACAATGAGCAGTTCTTC CASSLDIAGGLYNEQFF